Below are 24 T cell receptor beta chains sequenced from a single sample in a study of shared clonotypes between healthy human individuals. TCRdb keeps only in-frame clones here, not all; method: immunoSEQ multiplex PCR. The sample holds over a million clones; 75% to 85% are singletons and the top ten take around 0.61%. Sequenced input: memory CD4+ T cells from PBMCs. The subset is: CD45RA-negative fraction. The receptors here all came from a man aged 18 to 30 in good health. Some clones in this sample may be carry-over from other donors' samples.

This chain uses TRBV6-1 with TRBJ2-7; 9 nucleotides line up with TRBD1. CDR3 length equals 14 residues. Losses at the gene ends were 5 bases for V and 5 bases for J; bases not matched to a gene: 7. Germline V gene lookup returns CDR1 MNHNS and CDR2 SASEGT. This CDR3 reads CASSTGTGRDEQYF. DNA of the CDR3: TGTGCCAGCAGTACCGGGACAGGGCGCGACGAGCAGTACTTC.

This clone was picked up a small number of times. The chain joins TRBV10-3 to TRBJ1-1; 8 bases fit TRBD1. Germline loops: CDR1 ENHRY, CDR2 SYGVKD. Trimming took 4 bases from V and 1 from J; bases not matched to a gene: 11. CDR3 length equals 17 residues. DNA of the CDR3: TGTGCCATCAGTGTAGGGGGGGCCCAGGGGGCGAACACTGAAGCTTTCTTT. Amino acids: CAISVGGAQGANTEAFF.

The V and J genes are TRBV7-2 and TRBJ2-7; tentatively, D is TRBD1 (6 bases). CDR1 and CDR2 from the germline V gene are SGHTA and FQGNSA. The CDR3 consists of 17 residues. V was cut by 5 bases and J by 1 base, with 21 bases left in between. The CDR3 sequence is CASSTQTGTTLSYEQYF. CDR3 nucleotide sequence: TGTGCCAGCAGCACCCAAACCGGGACAACTCTTTCCTACGAGCAGTACTTC.

V and J are TRBV5-4 and TRBJ2-3; 8 positions agree with TRBD2. Germline V gene lookup returns CDR1 SGHNT and CDR2 YYREEE (reference sequence). The CDR3 sequence is 15 residues long. J gave up 3 bases and V 4 bases, and 7 bases lay outside the gene matches. The CDR3 DNA follows: TGTGCCAGCAGCCGCGAGGGACTAGAAACAGATACGCAGTATTTT. It is translated as CASSREGLETDTQYF.

The rearrangement uses TRBV6-6 and TRBJ2-4, with D possibly TRBD2 on 6 matching bases. V lost 6 bases and J lost 7, with 19 bases in between. Germline lookup yields CDR1 MNHNY and CDR2 SVGAGI (reference sequence). This CDR3 spans 15 amino acids. CDR3: CASRGASRGDNIQYF. For the CDR3, the DNA is TGTGCCAGCAGAGGGGCTTCGCGGGGCGATAACATTCAGTACTTC.

The rearrangement links TRBV5-1 to TRBJ2-2; D is ambiguous. Trimming cost V 2 bases and J 2 bases, with 10 bases left between them. Germline lookup yields CDR1 SGHRS and CDR2 YFSETQ. This CDR3 is built from 15 residues. CDR3 in amino acids: CASSLGSINTGELFF. In DNA, the CDR3 is TGCGCCAGCAGCTTAGGTTCGATTAACACCGGGGAGCTGTTTTTT.

V and J are TRBV2 and TRBJ1-4, with no clear D. The germline V and J ends were trimmed by 3 bases and 10 bases, with 3 bases remaining between them. Germline V CDR1 and CDR2: SNHLY, FYNNEI. This CDR3 comprises 10 residues. The DNA for the CDR3 is TGTGCCAGCAGTGATGGAAAACTGTTTTTT. Its protein is CASSDGKLFF. Based on the CDR3 plus reference TRBV2 and TRBJ1-4, the full variable domain is EPEVTQTPSHQVTQMGQEVILRCVPISNHLYFYWYRQILGQKVEFLVSFYNNEISEKSEIFDDQFSVERPDGSNFTLKIRSTKLEDSAMYFCASSDGKLFFGSGTQLSVL.

In its sample, this clone was seen once. The J gene is TRBJ2-2, the V gene TRBV4-3; 7 bases fit TRBD2. After removal of 4 bases from V and 2 bases from J, the junction contained 13 bases not matched to a gene. The CDR3 totals 18 residues. CDR1 is LGHNA, CDR2 YSLEER, per germline. In DNA, the CDR3 is TGCGCCAGCAGCCCCAAATCGGGAGGCCTTACCAACACCGGGGAGCTGTTTTTT. Its protein is CASSPKSGGLTNTGELFF.

This clone has just one count. The rearrangement links TRBV19 to TRBJ2-2, with D uncertain. Trimming stripped 3 bases from V and 4 bases from J, with 6 bases between. This CDR3 is 13 amino acids long. Per the germline V gene, CDR1 is LNHDA and CDR2 is SQIVND (reference sequence). DNA of the CDR3: TGTGCCAGTAGTATCTGGGTCACCGGGGAGCTGTTTTTT. Protein sequence: CASSIWVTGELFF.

The V call is TRBV6-5, the J call TRBJ2-2, with D perhaps TRBD1 (6 bases). Between the trimmed V and J ends, which lost 6 bases and 4 bases, there was a span of 15 bases. This CDR3 has 15 amino acids. Germline V gene sequence: CDR1 MNHEY, CDR2 SVGAGI. The DNA of the CDR3 is TGTGCCAGCAGCTACGGACAGACTGCCACCGGGGAGCTGTTTTTT. Protein product: CASSYGQTATGELFF.

This chain joins TRBV9 and TRBJ2-7, with D unresolved. Germline assignment: CDR1 SGDLS and CDR2 YYNGEE. This CDR3 is built from 13 residues. V shed 0 bases and J shed 0 bases, with 4 bases lying between them. The CDR3 region is CASSVEVSYEQYF. The CDR3 DNA follows: TGTGCCAGCAGCGTAGAGGTCTCCTACGAGCAGTACTTC. Filled out from reference TRBV9 and TRBJ2-7, the complete variable domain reads DSGVTQTPKHLITATGQRVTLRCSPRSGDLSVYWYQQSLDQGLQFLIQYYNGEERAKGNILERFSAQQFPDLHSELNLSSLELGDSALYFCASSVEVSYEQYFGPGTRLTVT.

The chain has TRBV5-1 and TRBJ1-3; D is undetermined. V was trimmed by 4 bases and J by 0 bases, leaving 5 bases between them. The CDR3 runs to 13 residues. Germline V CDR1 and CDR2: SGHRS, YFSETQ. CDR3 sequence (DNA): TGCGCCAGCAGCGGGAGCTCTGGAAACACCATATATTTT. Translating gives CASSGSSGNTIYF. Filled out from reference TRBV5-1 and TRBJ1-3, the complete variable domain reads KAGVTQTPRYLIKTRGQQVTLSCSPISGHRSVSWYQQTPGQGLQFLFEYFSETQRNKGNFPGRFSGRQFSNSRSEMNVSTLELGDSALYLCASSGSSGNTIYFGEGSWLTVV.

This clone was observed a few times. DNA for the CDR3: TGTGCCAGCAGCGCCACCGGAGGGCTCTATGGCTACACCTTC. It codes for CASSATGGLYGYTF. The V call is TRBV6-4, the J call TRBJ1-2, with D unclear. CDR1 MRHNA and CDR2 SNTAGT come from the germline V gene. V was pared by 6 bases and J by 4 bases, with 15 bases between. CDR3 length: 14 residues.

With respect to this clone: The sample carries other DNA sequences with the same CDR3. This chain joins TRBV29-1 and TRBJ1-2; D uncertain. Germline V gives CDR1 SQVTM, CDR2 ANQGSEA. V was trimmed by 2 bases and J by 6 bases, leaving 7 bases between them. The CDR3 length is 11 residues. The CDR3 loop reads CSVELGNGYTF. CDR3 coding DNA: TGCAGCGTTGAATTAGGGAATGGCTACACCTTC.

This clone was seen only a few times. The chain is built from TRBV2 and TRBJ2-7; 14 nucleotides agree with TRBD2. Germline V gives CDR1 SNHLY, CDR2 FYNNEI. This CDR3 comprises 14 residues. The junction had 2 bases not matched to a gene; V was cut back by 4 bases and J by 6 bases. CDR3 sequence (DNA): TGTGCCAGCAGTGGCGGACTAGCGGGAGGCGAGCAGTACTTC. It is translated as CASSGGLAGGEQYF. The full variable domain, in which reference TRBV2 and TRBJ2-7 provide the parts outside the CDR3, is EPEVTQTPSHQVTQMGQEVILRCVPISNHLYFYWYRQILGQKVEFLVSFYNNEISEKSEIFDDQFSVERPDGSNFTLKIRSTKLEDSAMYFCASSGGLAGGEQYFGPGTRLTVT.

In DNA form, the CDR3 reads TGTGCCAGCAGCACCTTATCCGGGGGGGATTCTGAAGCTTTCTTT. Its protein is CASSTLSGGDSEAFF. The V call is TRBV6-6, the J call TRBJ1-1; a weak D match, TRBD1 (5 bases). The V and J ends lost 6 bases and 6 bases respectively, with 20 bases between them. Per germline, CDR1 MNHNY and CDR2 SVGAGI (reference sequence). CDR3 size: 15 residues.

The sample holds one count of this clone. The V gene is TRBV20-1, the J gene TRBJ2-3; D not resolved. The V gene lost 5 bases and the J gene lost 8 bases, with 11 bases spanning the gap. Germline V gene data show CDR1 as DFQATT and CDR2 as SNEGSKA (reference sequence). The length of the CDR3 is 11 residues. The CDR3: CSALHSSTQYF. The CDR3 DNA sequence: TGCAGTGCTCTCCACTCGAGTACGCAGTATTTT.

Concerning this clone: Without the conserved terminal phenylalanine or tryptophan, this CDR3 likely stems from a read error. J is TRBJ1-2 and V is TRBV28, with TRBD1 as a possible D gene (6 bases). This CDR3 contains 17 residues. Germline V gene sequence: CDR1 MDHEN, CDR2 SYDVKM. V lost 5 bases, J lost 4 bases, and 23 bases lay in between. Written as DNA, the CDR3 is TGTGCCAGCAGTCCCTCACCCCCCCGAGGACAGATCTATGGCTACACCCTC. Protein sequence: CASSPSPPRGQIYGYTL.

The V and J genes are TRBV28 and TRBJ2-7, with TRBD2 matching 7 bases. Germline V gene lookup returns CDR1 MDHEN and CDR2 SYDVKM. This CDR3 contains 12 residues. The V gene end was trimmed by 3 bases and the J gene end by 7 bases; junction bases not matched to a gene: 3. CDR3: CASSLLAEEQYF. Written as DNA, the CDR3 is TGTGCCAGCAGTTTGCTAGCGGAGGAGCAGTACTTC.

The V gene is TRBV5-1, the J gene TRBJ2-7; D is undetermined. The CDR3 runs 12 residues. Germline CDR1 and CDR2: SGHRS and YFSETQ. The V and J ends lost 0 bases and 0 bases respectively, with 1 base between them. CDR3 sequence: CASSLASYEQYF. In DNA form, the CDR3 reads TGCGCCAGCAGCTTGGCCTCCTACGAGCAGTACTTC.

To note about this clone: Germline is not matched at one junction end, which may reflect a read error. This sequence joins TRBV10-3 and TRBJ1-1, with TRBD1 matching over 7 bases. Germline V gives CDR1 ENHRY, CDR2 SYGVKD. CDR3 size: 13 residues. The CDR3 reads CAGQAEPNTEAFF. CDR3 nucleotide sequence: TGCGCCGGACAGGCTGAACCGAACACTGAAGCTTTCTTT.

V gene TRBV5-1 combines with J gene TRBJ1-4, with TRBD1 matching 9 bases. Germline assignment: CDR1 SGHRS and CDR2 YFSETQ. With V trimmed by 4 bases and J by 7 bases, 5 bases remained unmatched. There are 14 residues in the CDR3. The CDR3 protein is CASSPGTGTEKLFF. The CDR3 bases are TGCGCCAGCAGCCCGGGGACAGGGACTGAAAAACTGTTTTTT.

Here the CDR3 reads CASSPYLLGETQYF. In nucleotides, the CDR3 is TGTGCCAGCAGCCCTTATTTATTGGGGGAGACCCAGTACTTC. J is TRBJ2-5 and V is TRBV9; no firm D call. With 4 bases removed from V and 5 bases from J, the gap between germline ends came to 15 bases. CDR1 SGDLS and CDR2 YYNGEE come from the germline V gene. CDR3 size: 14 residues.

Of note for this clone: Other nucleotide sequences in the sample specify the same CDR3. The rearrangement uses TRBV27 and TRBJ1-1; D is undetermined. In germline, CDR1 is MNHEY, CDR2 SMNVEV (reference sequence). Trimming cost V 2 bases and J 0 bases, with 7 bases left between them. The CDR3 loop spans 14 amino acids. The CDR3 DNA reads TGTGCCAGCAGTTTAAGCGGAATGAACACTGAAGCTTTCTTT. Amino acids: CASSLSGMNTEAFF.